This TCR beta chain was retrieved from a study of blood T cell repertoires in COVID-19. Study information: Italy, Spain and the United States were the sources of the convalescent and acute COVID-19 samples. PBMCs, B-cell-depleted T cells, or T cells were the source of the cDNA or gDNA that made up the material.

Per the original data handling: Estimation of nucleated cell counts relied on the amplification of reference gene primers. The repertoire was sequenced with immunoSEQ multiplex PCR; TCRdb's copy has only in-frame clones and lacks some. V and J calls and clone size come straight from that table; D and trimming were deduced from the DNA. Here the sample spans around 350,000 clones, more than 85% being singletons. Germline CDR1 reads SGHNT; CDR2 reads YYREEE (reference sequence). This CDR3 is 14 amino acids long. After removal of 4 bases from V and 1 base from J, the junction contained 3 bases not matched to a gene.

This chain uses TRBV5-4 with TRBJ2-5, with 8 positions matching TRBD1. The sequencing sample was made of peripheral blood. The TCR was taken from a human donor in a cohort sampled during active COVID-19. The CDR3 DNA follows: TGTGCCAGCAGCAAGGGGACAGGCCAAGAGACCCAGTACTTC. This encodes CASSKGTGQETQYF.